The present T cell receptor (beta chain) was sequenced within a study of cytomegalovirus exposure and HLA in healthy donors. On the study more broadly: Of a few hundred genotyped donors, about 81% clustered with self-reported Caucasian donors.

Whole-study findings and limits: Later work found that TCR association rates differed between HLA loci; DRB1 had the most and HLA-C the fewest.

Comments on this clone: Its specificity is unknown.

Primers: 60 Vbeta forward and 13 Jbeta reverse. Generated by immunoSEQ multiplex PCR, the TCRdb table keeps only in-frame clones and is missing some. This sample yields 150,000 or so clones, of which 80% to 85% are seen a single time; approximately 4% belongs to the top ten. The CDR3 spans 16 residues. The junction had 9 bases not matched to a gene; V was cut back by 5 bases and J by 0 bases. CDR1 is WSHSY and CDR2 is SAAADI in the germline V gene. V usage is TRBV10-2 and J usage is TRBJ2-7, with TRBD2 matching 8 bases. The sample comprised PBMCs. The clonotype originates from a middle-aged man in good health and CMV-seropositive. As DNA, the CDR3 is TGCGCCAGCAGTCGCGGGGGGACTCTCAACTCCTACGAGCAGTACTTC. Residues: CASSRGGTLNSYEQYF.